This record concerns one T cell receptor beta chain sequence. This clonotype was seen once. The target of this receptor is not known. Per-nucleotide qualities are absent, and no much larger clonotype sits a single base away. A lone read offers only weak evidence. Receptor amplification or capture employed PCR. The data were produced on an Illumina HiSeq 2500. Molecular barcoding was employed in the preparation of TCR libraries, with unique molecular identifiers being used to normalize TCRbeta repertoire quantification. The public reads were run again by TCRdb, first through fastp at Q25 and then through MiXCR, and only productive beta chains were kept. For every CDR3 protein sequence, its rows merge into one entry that carries the most common genes and DNA. This sample has over 85,000 distinct CDR3 sequences in its table, and less than 6% of those were observed once. The top ten clonotypes cover 6% to 7% of the sample.

The entry originates in a study of T-cell reconstitution after alpha-beta-depleted transplantation in children (TCRdb year 2016). Study-wide context: The study quantitatively tracked T-cell immune reconstitution after TCRalphabeta/CD19-depleted allogeneic hematopoietic cell transplantation in children using TCR repertoire profiling.

From a lookup of the germline V gene, CDR1 and CDR2 are KGHDR and SFDVKD. CDR3 length: 13 amino acids, cysteine to phenylalanine. Only CDR3 DNA is held: 39 bases, read in frame from base 1. Relative to germline, V is 1 base shorter and J is 6 bases shorter, with 7 bases between their ends. Read against the paper, the sample's time point label means: day 60 (about 2 months) after transplantation. The sample's treatment or condition label is to be understood as: allogeneic hematopoietic cell transplantation with graft depleted of TCRalphabeta T cells and CD19 B cells. Transplant recipients were children who received TCRalphabeta/CD19-depleted allogeneic hematopoietic cell grafts. Beyond this particular receptor, the publication reports: Apparently early alphabetaT-cell count recovery about two months after transplant reportedly relied on only several hundred rapidly expanded clones derived from non-depleted graft cells. The frequencies of hyperexpanded clones fell over the following months, and after one year, T-cell counts and TCRbeta diversity were mostly attributed to newly produced T cells. The high TCRbeta diversity at day 60 in some patients was ascribed to recipient T cells and intrathymic progenitors that had survived conditioning.

The chain employs TRBV24-1 and TRBJ2-3, with TRBD2 as a weak D call on 6 bases. The starting material was PBMCs, mostly from graft donor cells, obtained 60 days after TCRalphabeta/CD19-depleted stem cell transplant. This TCR was sampled from a female patient younger than 10 who had a stem cell transplant for Fanconi anemia, so the T cells may come from the graft donor. The CDR3 here reads CATSDFLADTQYF. The nucleotide sequence reads TGTGCCACCAGTGATTTTCTAGCGGATACGCAGTATTTT.